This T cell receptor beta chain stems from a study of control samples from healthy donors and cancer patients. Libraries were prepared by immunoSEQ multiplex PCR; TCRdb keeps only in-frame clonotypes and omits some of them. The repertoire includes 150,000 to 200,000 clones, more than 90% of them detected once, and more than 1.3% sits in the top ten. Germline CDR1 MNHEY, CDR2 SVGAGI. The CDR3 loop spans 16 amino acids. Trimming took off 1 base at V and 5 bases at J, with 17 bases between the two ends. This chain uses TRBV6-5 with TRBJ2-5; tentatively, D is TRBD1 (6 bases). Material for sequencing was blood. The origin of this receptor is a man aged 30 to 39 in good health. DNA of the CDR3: TGTGCCAGCAGTTACTTTTTCAGGGTAAGGGGGGAGACCCAGTACTTC. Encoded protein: CASSYFFRVRGETQYF.